This entry features one TCR beta chain sequence. Its antigen is not identified. The sample comes from a study of cytomegalovirus exposure and HLA in healthy donors. Whole-study findings and limits: The classifier reportedly diagnosed cytomegalovirus status with high specificity and sensitivity.

CDR3 length: 16 residues. V was clipped by 2 bases and J by 6 bases, with 19 bases between them. Germline CDR1 LGHNA, CDR2 YSLEER. With 60 Vbeta and 13 Jbeta primers, the PCR was carried out. Clones were read by immunoSEQ multiplex PCR, and TCRdb kept only the in-frame ones, dropping some. Altogether approximately 210,000 clones are present, around 79% being singletons, with the ten largest covering around 0.38%. The chain is built from TRBV4-3 and TRBJ1-2; the D gene is possibly TRBD1 (6 bases). The sequencing sample was made of PBMCs. The sequence was obtained from a male donor in good health and CMV-seropositive. CDR3 sequence (DNA): TGCGCCAGCAGCCAATATGGGTACGGGGGGCTTGATGGCTACACCTTC. Protein: CASSQYGYGGLDGYTF.